The 24 T cell receptor beta chains reported below all come from one sample, sequenced in a study of blood T cell repertoires in COVID-19. TCRdb's copy holds only in-frame clones and misses some; the assay was immunoSEQ multiplex PCR. This table holds about 140,000 clones, 79% found once. The material sequenced was peripheral blood. These receptors were taken from a man aged 60 to 75 with acute or convalescent COVID-19.

About this clone itself: Its ends do not fully match the called genes, so a read error is possible. The chain is built from TRBV19 and TRBJ1-5, with D hard to call. Germline CDR1 is LNHDA and CDR2 is SQIVND (reference sequence). CDR3 length equals 15 residues. The CDR3 DNA reads TGTGCCAGTTGTATAAAGGGAGGTGGCAATCAGCCCCAGCATTTT. Amino acids: CASCIKGGGNQPQHF.

The chain couples TRBV3-1 (or the pseudogene TRBV3-2) to TRBJ2-1; 11 bases agree with TRBD2. The CDR3 sequence is 15 residues long. V lost 1 base and J lost 7; bases outside the gene matches: 3. The germline CDR1 and CDR2 sequences are LGHDT and YNNKEL (reference sequence). The CDR3 reads CASSQGGLAVNEQFF. In DNA, the CDR3 is TGTGCCAGCAGCCAAGGGGGACTAGCGGTTAATGAGCAGTTCTTC.

The chain combines TRBV6-5 with TRBJ2-3, with TRBD2 identical over 10 bases. The germline V gene has CDR1 MNHEY and CDR2 SVGAGI. The CDR3 has 15 residues. Trimming took 8 bases from V and 2 from J; bases not matched to a gene: 7. CDR3 loop: CASGALAGHTDTQYF. The CDR3 DNA reads as TGTGCCAGCGGAGCACTAGCGGGACACACAGATACGCAGTATTTT.

The V call is TRBV5-6, the J call TRBJ1-1; unclear D gene. Germline V lookup: CDR1 SGHDT, CDR2 YYEEEE. There are 11 residues in the CDR3. V was cut by 2 bases and J by 11 bases, with 10 bases left in between. This chain's CDR3 is CASSLGRMAFF. DNA for the CDR3: TGTGCCAGCAGCTTAGGCAGGATGGCTTTCTTT.

This clone was observed a few times. V is TRBV19 and J is TRBJ1-4; a possible D gene is TRBD1 (5 bases). V was clipped by 6 bases and J by 7 bases, with 21 bases between them. Germline assignment: CDR1 LNHDA and CDR2 SQIVND (reference sequence). CDR3 length equals 16 residues. As DNA, the CDR3 is TGTGCCAGTAGACCCCCGCGGCAGGGAGGTTCTGAAAAACTGTTTTTT. It yields the protein CASRPPRQGGSEKLFF.

The J gene is TRBJ2-5, the V gene TRBV3-1 (or the pseudogene TRBV3-2); a weak D match, TRBD2 (5 bases). Germline V gene sequence: CDR1 LGHDT, CDR2 YNNKEL (reference sequence). V dropped 0 bases and J dropped 1 base, with 6 bases sitting between them. CDR3 size: 14 residues. The CDR3 here is CASSQEAAQETQYF. As DNA, the CDR3 is TGTGCCAGCAGCCAAGAAGCGGCCCAAGAGACCCAGTACTTC.

Here the CDR3 DNA reads TGTGCCAGCAGCCGGGGGGGCACTGAAGCTTTCTTT. It translates to CASSRGGTEAFF. J is TRBJ1-1 and V is TRBV3-1 (or the pseudogene TRBV3-2); possibly TRBD1 for D (5 bases). CDR1 LGHDT and CDR2 YNNKEL come from the germline V gene (reference sequence). This CDR3 comprises 12 residues. V lost 4 bases, J lost 4 bases, and 7 bases lay in between.

The chain carries TRBV10-2 and TRBJ2-1, with 7 nucleotides matching TRBD2. The V gene's germline CDR1 is WSHSY and CDR2 SAAADI. CDR3 size: 15 residues. The trim removed 7 bases at V and 1 base at J, leaving 7 bases unmatched. The CDR3 DNA sequence: TGCGCCAGCACTACGCGGGAGAGGTCCTACAATGAGCAGTTCTTC. It encodes CASTTRERSYNEQFF.

V gene TRBV4-1 combines with J gene TRBJ1-5; D is unresolved. CDR3 length: 15 amino acids. Per germline, CDR1 MGHRA and CDR2 YSYEKL. Trimming stripped 2 bases from V and 0 bases from J, with 8 bases between. The CDR3 sequence is CASSQHSLSNQPQHF. The CDR3 DNA reads TGCGCCAGCAGCCAACACAGTCTTAGCAATCAGCCCCAGCATTTT.

The V call is TRBV14, the J call TRBJ1-2; possibly TRBD1 for D (5 bases). There are 15 residues in the CDR3. Trimming cost V 5 bases and J 0 bases, with 13 bases left between them. In germline, CDR1 is SGHDN, CDR2 FVKESK. The CDR3 nucleotides are TGTGCCAGCAGCGTCCAGGGAACACCTAACTATGGCTACACCTTC. This sequence encodes CASSVQGTPNYGYTF.

This clone was observed a single time. The identical CDR3 is also encoded by other nucleotide sequences in the sample. The genes are TRBV19 and TRBJ1-1; D not certain. The CDR3 consists of 13 residues. The ends were cut back, 1 base at V and 3 bases at J, with 6 bases in the middle. Germline-derived CDR1 and CDR2 are LNHDA and SQIVND (reference sequence). The CDR3 loop is CASSIGVDTEAFF. The CDR3 DNA reads TGTGCCAGTAGTATAGGAGTGGACACTGAAGCTTTCTTT.

CDR3 protein: CASSLDRLAEQYF. CDR3 nucleotide sequence: TGTGCCAGTAGTCTGGACAGGTTGGCCGAGCAGTACTTC. The V and J genes are TRBV19 and TRBJ2-7, with 7 bases aligning to TRBD1. Trimming at V came to 5 bases and at J to 6 bases, leaving 7 bases not matched to a gene. CDR1 and CDR2 from the germline V gene are LNHDA and SQIVND (reference sequence). This CDR3 has 13 residues.

V gene TRBV5-1 combines with J gene TRBJ1-1; TRBD1 agrees at 10 bases. CDR3 length equals 13 residues. Germline V gives CDR1 SGHRS, CDR2 YFSETQ. The trim removed 3 bases at V and 7 bases at J, leaving 3 bases unmatched. The CDR3 sequence: CASSSGQGSEAFF. CDR3 DNA sequence: TGCGCCAGCAGCTCGGGACAGGGGAGTGAAGCTTTCTTT.

In its sample, this clone was seen a few times. V usage is TRBV2 and J usage is TRBJ1-1; unclear D gene. CDR3 length: 14 residues. V lost 4 bases and J lost 1, with 10 bases in between. Germline CDR1 and CDR2: SNHLY and FYNNEI. This chain's CDR3 is CASSGTPGNTEAFF. CDR3 nucleotides: TGTGCCAGCAGTGGGACTCCGGGGAACACTGAAGCTTTCTTT.

This rearrangement joins TRBV5-4 to TRBJ1-2; 7 positions match TRBD1. V was pared by 4 bases and J by 2 bases, with 5 bases of the junction left unmatched. CDR1 and CDR2 from the germline V gene are SGHNT and YYREEE (reference sequence). The CDR3 is 14 amino acids. The CDR3 region has the DNA TGTGCCAGCAGCCGACAGGGCTCGAACTATGGCTACACCTTC. Translated: CASSRQGSNYGYTF. Combining the CDR3 with reference TRBV5-4 and TRBJ1-2 gives the whole variable domain ETGVTQSPTHLIKTRGQQVTLRCSSQSGHNTVSWYQQALGQGPQFIFQYYREEENGRGNFPPRFSGLQFPNYSSELNVNALELDDSALYLCASSRQGSNYGYTFGSGTRLTVV.

The sample holds a few counts of this clone. The chain couples TRBV6-5 to TRBJ2-3; D is uncertain. CDR3 size: 12 residues. Trimming took off 5 bases at V and 8 bases at J, with 11 bases between the two ends. Germline CDR1 reads MNHEY; CDR2 reads SVGAGI. The DNA of the CDR3 is TGTGCCAGCAGTCCTCAATCGGGTACGCAGTATTTT. It specifies CASSPQSGTQYF.

The genes are TRBV6-6 and TRBJ2-7; TRBD2 aligns across 14 bases. Per the germline V gene, CDR1 is MNHNY and CDR2 is SVGAGI (reference sequence). The CDR3 runs 14 residues. V lost 5 bases and J lost 5; bases outside the gene matches: 2. DNA for the CDR3: TGTGCCAGCAGTCTGGGACTAGCGGGAGACGAGCAGTACTTC. This translates into CASSLGLAGDEQYF.

This chain uses TRBV7-2 with TRBJ2-3; 7 bases agree with TRBD1. Germline V CDR1 and CDR2: SGHTA, FQGNSA. V lost 5 bases to trimming and J lost 4 bases; unmatched junction nucleotides: 6. The CDR3 contains 14 residues. CDR3 sequence (DNA): TGTGCCAGCAGCCCAAACAGGGGTGCAGATACGCAGTATTTT. It encodes CASSPNRGADTQYF.

This clone was observed a handful of times. The CDR3 loop reads CASRTGQGTSGELFF. CDR3 nucleotides: TGTGCCAGCAGAACAGGACAGGGGACGTCCGGGGAGCTGTTTTTT. The V gene is TRBV7-2, the J gene TRBJ2-2, with 9 nucleotides matching TRBD1. The CDR3 contains 15 residues. The V gene end was trimmed by 6 bases and the J gene end by 6 bases; junction bases not matched to a gene: 8. The germline CDR1 and CDR2 sequences are SGHTA and FQGNSA.

This clone was found a few times. V gene TRBV3-1 (or the pseudogene TRBV3-2) combines with J gene TRBJ2-2; no firm D call. The germline gives CDR1 LGHDT, CDR2 YNNKEL (reference sequence). The V end was cut by 5 bases, the J end by 3 bases, with 4 bases between. The CDR3 is 12 residues long. The CDR3 loop is CASSSYTGELFF. In DNA form, the CDR3 reads TGTGCCAGCAGCTCCTACACCGGGGAGCTGTTTTTT.

This chain joins TRBV9 and TRBJ1-5, with D uncertain. CDR3 size: 15 residues. With 5 bases removed from V and 3 bases from J, the gap between germline ends came to 15 bases. Germline loops: CDR1 SGDLS, CDR2 YYNGEE. In DNA form, the CDR3 reads TGTGCCAGCAGTCCCACGGAGGGATTCAATCAGCCCCAGCATTTT. The encoded protein is CASSPTEGFNQPQHF.

The V gene is TRBV6-5, the J gene TRBJ1-4; TRBD1 might be the D (6 bases). The V and J ends lost 7 bases and 7 bases respectively, with 13 bases between them. In germline, CDR1 is MNHEY, CDR2 SVGAGI. The CDR3 loop spans 13 amino acids. CDR3 in DNA: TGTGCCAGCACCCAAGGGGGAAGTGAAAAACTGTTTTTT. Translation gives CASTQGGSEKLFF.

In this sample, this clone turned up a few times. The V gene is TRBV6-5, the J gene TRBJ2-3, with 11 bases lining up with TRBD1. CDR3 length: 14 amino acids. The germline CDR1 and CDR2 sequences are MNHEY and SVGAGI. Trimming cost V 8 bases and J 3 bases; bases outside gene matches: 4. Here the CDR3 reads CASGGTGGTDTQYF. CDR3 in DNA: TGTGCCAGCGGGGGGACAGGGGGGACAGATACGCAGTATTTT.

This rearrangement joins TRBV14 to TRBJ1-2; TRBD1 matches 10 bases. V lost 4 bases and J lost 8; bases outside the gene matches: 10. The CDR3 covers 15 residues. Germline loops: CDR1 SGHDN, CDR2 FVKESK. The CDR3 region has the DNA TGTGCCAGCAGCCGAAGGGGGACAGGGGATGGCGGCTACACCTTC. Amino acid sequence: CASSRRGTGDGGYTF.